The 2 T cell receptor beta chains in this list originate from one sample, sequenced in a study of blood T cell repertoires in COVID-19 (dated by TCRdb to about 2020). The library was prepared using the immunoSEQ multiplex PCR assay. TCRdb limited this immuneACCESS table to in-frame rearrangements with V and J called. A share of clones is missing; checked studies link under half to unresolved V genes, and the rest is unexplained. This sample lists 300,000 or so clones; more than 75% were detected once. The top ten clones comprise 8% to 13% of the sample. Sequenced material: PBMCs or T cells enriched from blood (not recorded which). Receptor source: a woman aged 18 to 35 who had recovered from COVID-19.

V and J are TRBV28 and TRBJ1-2, with 7 bases identical to TRBD1. The CDR3 sequence is 15 residues long. Trimming removed 6 bases from V and 0 bases from J; junction bases left unmatched: 7. Germline V lookup: CDR1 MDHEN, CDR2 SYDVKM. The CDR3 reads CASSTQGQPNYGYTF. The CDR3 DNA sequence: TGTGCCAGCAGCACCCAGGGACAGCCTAACTATGGCTACACCTTC.

This chain uses TRBV10-3 with TRBJ1-2; 9 bases are a match to TRBD1. CDR1 is ENHRY and CDR2 is SYGVKD in the germline V gene. This CDR3 spans 13 amino acids. After removal of 6 bases from V and 3 bases from J, the junction contained 2 bases not matched to a gene. CDR3 nucleotides: TGTGCCATCAGACAGGGGGCAGACTATGGCTACACCTTC. Its protein product is CAIRQGADYGYTF.